What follows describes a single T cell receptor beta chain. The data belong to a study of blood T cell repertoires in COVID-19. Assay used: immunoSEQ multiplex PCR; TCRdb lists only in-frame clones, some missing. The sample consists of approximately 130,000 clones, over 55% of them appearing once. Germline CDR1 reads SGDLS; CDR2 reads YYNGEE. This CDR3 contains 13 residues. Trimming left V 0 bases short and J 8 bases short, with 11 bases between. This sequence originates from a woman aged 70-85 years with acute or convalescent COVID-19. This chain joins TRBV9 and TRBJ2-5; weak D call: TRBD1 (5 bases). The material sequenced was peripheral blood. For the CDR3, the DNA is TGTGCCAGCAGCGTAGAGGAAGGGGCTACCCAGTACTTC. Its protein is CASSVEEGATQYF.